The rows below give T cell receptor beta chains drawn from one sample of a study of identical twins. TCRdb ran MiXCR on the 5' RACE reads and lists one entry per CDR3 protein. This sample yields 100,000 to 110,000 distinct CDR3 sequences, of which about 5.6% are seen a single time; approximately 12% belongs to the top ten. Sequenced input: memory T cells sorted from blood. The receptors here all came from a woman aged 45-59 years in good health. Both conserved end residues are part of each CDR3. The D gene is left open where the match is weak. Clone size is not always given. Where it is, it says once, few, many or a class for expanded clones.

V	D	J	size	DNA	CDR3
TRBV10-3	TRBD2	TRBJ2-5	many	TGTGCCATCAGTGAAACGGGAGGGATTAGGGGACAAGAGACCCAGTACTTC	CAISETGGIRGQETQYF
TRBV30	TRBD1	TRBJ1-6	few	TGTGCCTGGGGGACAGCCAATTCACCCCTCCACTTT	CAWGTANSPLHF
TRBV12-5	NA	TRBJ2-3	many	TGTGCTAGTGGCTCCTCGGGCGGCGTCACAGATACGCAGTATTTT	CASGSSGGVTDTQYF
TRBV4-1	NA	TRBJ2-2	many	TGCGCCAGCAGGTCTACACGAGACCGCACCGGGGAGCTGTTTTTT	CASRSTRDRTGELFF
TRBV20-1	TRBD2	TRBJ2-5	many	TGCAGTGCCGACGCTGGACTAGCGGGTGAGGCGACCCAGTACTTC	CSADAGLAGEATQYF
TRBV4-1	TRBD2	TRBJ2-7	many	TGCGCCAGCAGCCAATCGGGACTAGCAGGCGAGCAGTACTTC	CASSQSGLAGEQYF
TRBV7-8	NA	TRBJ2-3	many	TGTGCCAGCAGCTTATGGCGGGGAGACACAGATACGCAGTATTTT	CASSLWRGDTDTQYF
TRBV11-2	NA	TRBJ2-3	NA	TGTGCCAGCAGCTTAATCCCTGCGGATACGCAGTATTTT	CASSLIPADTQYF
TRBV11-2	NA	TRBJ1-1	NA	TGTGCCAGCAGCCCCCAACAGGGTCTCACTGAAGCTTTCTTT	CASSPQQGLTEAFF
TRBV4-1	NA	TRBJ2-3	few	TGCGCCAGCAGCCATTATCAGCTCCGGGATACGCAGTATTTT	CASSHYQLRDTQYF
TRBV5-8	NA	TRBJ2-5	few	TGTGCCAGCAGCCGGAGAGTTGGCGGGGAGACCCAGTACTTC	CASSRRVGGETQYF
TRBV15	NA	TRBJ2-7	NA	TGTGCCACCAGCAGAGGGGCCCAAAGTGACGAGCAGTACTTC	CATSRGAQSDEQYF
TRBV24-1	TRBD1	TRBJ2-2	many	TGTGCCACCACGACAGGGTGGTCGGACACCGGGGAGCTGTTTTTT	CATTTGWSDTGELFF
TRBV4-1	NA	TRBJ2-7	many	TGCGCCAGCAGCCCAGGCCGGCTCCGATCCTACGAGCAGTACTTC	CASSPGRLRSYEQYF
TRBV6-2/TRBV6-3	NA	TRBJ2-5	many	TGTGCCAGCAGTTACTCCTCCCTAGAGACCCAGTACTTC	CASSYSSLETQYF
TRBV24-1	NA	TRBJ2-2	many	TGTGCCACCAGTGATTTATGGGGCGCCGACACCGGGGAGCTGTTTTTT	CATSDLWGADTGELFF
TRBV7-6	TRBD1	TRBJ2-5	many	TGTGCCAGCAGCTTGACAGGGGACCGGGAGACCCAGTACTTC	CASSLTGDRETQYF
TRBV12-3/TRBV12-4	TRBD1	TRBJ1-5	many	TGTGCCAGCAGTTTACGTTCAGGGGGCAAGGGGAGCAATCAGCCCCAGCATTTT	CASSLRSGGKGSNQPQHF
TRBV11-2	NA	TRBJ2-5	many	TGTGCCAGCAGCTTACCCATGGCAGGGACTGCGTACCAAGAGACCCAGTACTTC	CASSLPMAGTAYQETQYF
TRBV2	TRBD2	TRBJ2-2	NA	TGTGCCAGCAGTGCCCCTAGCGGGAGGGCCAACGGGGAGCTGTTTTTT	CASSAPSGRANGELFF
TRBV6-5	TRBD1	TRBJ2-2	many	TGTGCCAGCAGCAGCGGACAGGCACTCACCGGGGAGCTGTTTTTT	CASSSGQALTGELFF
TRBV18	TRBD2	TRBJ2-1	NA	TGTGCCAGCTCACCACCATCAGCGGGAGGATTAGCGGACAATGAGCAGTTCTTC	CASSPPSAGGLADNEQFF
TRBV5-1	NA	TRBJ2-2	many	TGCGCCAGCCCGATGCAGGGGCCAACCGGGGAGCTGTTTTTT	CASPMQGPTGELFF
TRBV6-2/TRBV6-3	NA	TRBJ2-1	NA	TGTGCCGGGGGGGATGTGGACAGCTCCTACAATGAGCAGTTCTTC	CAGGDVDSSYNEQFF
TRBV4-2	NA	TRBJ1-1	many	TGTGCCAGCAGCCAAGTCGTGGGGAACACTGAAGCTTTCTTT	CASSQVVGNTEAFF
TRBV27	TRBD1	TRBJ1-3	many	TGTGCCAGCAGGGACTCTCAGGGGGATAGAAACACCATATATTTT	CASRDSQGDRNTIYF
TRBV7-9	NA	TRBJ2-2	many	TGTGCCAGCAGCTTTGTCCTGGCCGGGGAGCTGTTTTTT	CASSFVLAGELFF
TRBV7-6	NA	TRBJ1-4	NA	TGTGCCAGCAGCTCAAGGGGAGGGGCTATTGAAAAACTGTTTTTT	CASSSRGGAIEKLFF
TRBV20-1	NA	TRBJ2-1	many	TGCAGTGCTAGAGATGCGTGGGGGCCCAATGAGCAGTTCTTC	CSARDAWGPNEQFF
TRBV14	NA	TRBJ2-2	many	TGTGCCAGCAGCCAAGATTGGGGCGACGGGGAGCTGTTTTTT	CASSQDWGDGELFF
TRBV6-2/TRBV6-3	TRBD2	TRBJ2-1	NA	TGTGCCAGCAGCCAGACTAGCGGGAGTGGAGGATGGTTCTTC	CASSQTSGSGGWFF
TRBV29-1	NA	TRBJ2-4	many	TGCAGCGTTGAGTTAGCCAAAAACATTCAGTACTTC	CSVELAKNIQYF